This T cell receptor beta chain is from a study of blood T cell repertoires in COVID-19. Study in general: Samples representing acute and convalescent COVID-19 were sourced from the United States, Italy and Spain. T cells, B-cell-depleted T cells, or PBMCs supplied cDNA or gDNA.

A Seattle source enrolled patients during active infection and followed them longitudinally. Per the authors' pipeline: Amplification of reference gene primers provided the estimated nucleated cell counts. The table came from immunoSEQ multiplex PCR; TCRdb's copy has only in-frame clones and leaves some out. V, J and clone size derive from that table, while D and trimming were established from the DNA sequence. The table lists over 10,000 clones, about two thirds of them singletons, with less than 7.5% in the top ten. With 5 bases clipped from V and 0 bases from J, the junction kept 8 bases outside the gene matches. CDR1 MNHEY and CDR2 SVGEGT come from the germline V gene. CDR3 size: 17 residues.

The clonotype originates from a man in his 60s with COVID-19, enrolled during active disease. The chain recombines TRBV6-2 or TRBV6-3 with TRBJ2-2; 8 bases map to TRBD2. Sequencing input: peripheral blood. In DNA, the CDR3 is TGTGCCAGCAGTCGGGAATTAGCGGGGTCGAACACCGGGGAGCTGTTTTTT. Translating it yields CASSRELAGSNTGELFF.